This passage covers 26 T cell receptor beta chains from one sample sequenced in a study of T-cell reconstitution after alpha-beta-depleted transplantation in children. During its preparation, the TCRbeta library received unique molecular identifiers. A single record per CDR3 protein comes from TCRdb applying MiXCR to the PCR reads. Seen here are about 360,000 distinct CDR3 sequences, 13% observed once, and the top ten hold 4% to 5.5%. Sequenced here: PBMCs, sampled from the stem cell graft. These receptors originate from a human donor who donated a stem cell graft to a child with Fanconi anemia.

This clonotype was found once. The rearrangement joins TRBV12-3 or TRBV12-4 to TRBJ1-6, with 9 bases fitting TRBD1. The CDR3 loop spans 16 amino acids. V shed 6 bases and J 6 bases; nucleotides not matched to a gene: 9. The CDR3 here is CASSTLPGQGNSPLHF. The CDR3, as DNA: TGTGCCAGCAGCACCCTCCCGGGACAGGGTAATTCACCCCTCCACTTT.

This clonotype was recorded many times. The gene calls are TRBV5-1 and TRBJ1-2, with D unclear. CDR3 size: 13 residues. In germline, CDR1 is SGHRS, CDR2 YFSETQ. V shed 2 bases and J shed 3 bases, with 8 bases lying between them. The CDR3 here is CASSFTADYGYTF. The CDR3, as DNA: TGCGCCAGCAGCTTTACAGCAGACTATGGCTACACCTTC.

Ten or more counts support this clonotype. The chain recombines TRBV5-6 with TRBJ2-2; D is perhaps TRBD2 (6 bases). The CDR3 is made up of 14 amino acids. Trimming pared 7 bases from V and 1 base from J, leaving 11 bases between. The germline V gene encodes CDR1 SGHDT and CDR2 YYEEEE. CDR3 residues: CASRGGVNTGELFF. The CDR3, as DNA: TGTGCCAGCCGAGGAGGGGTGAACACCGGGGAGCTGTTTTTT. The whole variable domain, filled in from reference TRBV5-6 and TRBJ2-2, reads DAGVTQSPTHLIKTRGQQVTLRCSPKSGHDTVSWYQQALGQGPQFIFQYYEEEERQRGNFPDRFSGHQFPNYSSELNVNALLLGDSALYLCASRGGVNTGELFFGEGSRLTVL.

This clonotype occurred a few times. The chain uses TRBV27 and TRBJ2-1; 9 bases are shared with TRBD2. V dropped 3 bases and J dropped 6; count of bases not matched to a gene: 6. Germline CDR1 reads MNHEY; CDR2 reads SMNVEV (reference sequence). CDR3 length: 15 residues. For the CDR3, the DNA is TGTGCCAGCAGTTTGGGGGCGGGGGGGTCCAATGAGCAGTTCTTC. It is translated as CASSLGAGGSNEQFF.

This clonotype was seen at least ten times. The genes are TRBV6-2 or TRBV6-3 and TRBJ2-7; 12 nucleotides agree with TRBD2. CDR1 MNHEY and CDR2 SVGEGT come from the germline V gene. The CDR3 length is 14 residues. The trim removed 5 bases at V and 3 bases at J, leaving 2 bases unmatched. Written as DNA, the CDR3 is TGTGCCAGCAGTGGACTAGCGGGGAACTACGAGCAGTACGTC. Its protein is CASSGLAGNYEQYV.

The V call is TRBV15, the J call TRBJ1-1; no definite D call. Deletions cut 3 bases from V and 0 bases from J, with 8 bases between. Looked up from germline, CDR1 is LNHNV and CDR2 is YYDKDF (reference sequence). The CDR3 extends over 14 amino acids. This CDR3 reads CATSSRTLNTEAFF. The CDR3, as DNA: TGTGCCACCAGCAGCCGAACTCTGAACACTGAAGCTTTCTTT.

This clonotype was seen more than once but under ten times. The J gene is TRBJ2-3, the V gene TRBV6-5; TRBD2 aligns across 13 bases. Germline CDR1 is MNHEY and CDR2 is SVGAGI. The CDR3 is 17 amino acids. V shed 3 bases and J 5 bases; nucleotides not matched to a gene: 8. CDR3 loop: CASSYPRTSGGGDTQYF. CDR3 sequence (DNA): TGTGCCAGCAGTTATCCCCGGACTAGCGGGGGCGGAGATACGCAGTATTTT.

The chain has TRBV14 and TRBJ1-3, with D uncertain. Germline loops: CDR1 SGHDN, CDR2 FVKESK. This CDR3 spans 14 amino acids. V was pared by 11 bases and J by 2 bases, with 16 bases between. The CDR3 sequence: CAGNTAGTGNTIYF. Here the CDR3 DNA reads TGTGCCGGCAACACAGCCGGGACTGGAAACACCATATATTTT.

The chain links TRBV6-5 to TRBJ1-1, with 8 positions matching TRBD1. The V and J ends lost 4 bases and 6 bases, in that order; junction bases with no gene match: 7. The CDR3 runs to 14 residues. CDR1 and CDR2 (germline): MNHEY, SVGAGI. The CDR3 loop reads CASSFWTGLSEAFF. As DNA, the CDR3 is TGTGCCAGCAGTTTTTGGACAGGGCTCTCTGAAGCTTTCTTT.

The rearrangement joins TRBV7-2 to TRBJ2-7; the D call may be TRBD1 or TRBD2 (6 bases each). Germline CDR1 and CDR2: SGHTA and FQGNSA. The CDR3 covers 14 residues. The germline V and J ends were trimmed by 3 bases and 2 bases, with 11 bases remaining between them. CDR3: CASSFEGGPYEQYF. The CDR3 DNA is TGTGCCAGCAGCTTTGAGGGGGGACCCTACGAGCAGTACTTC.

This clonotype was seen repeatedly, ten times or more. Here the CDR3 reads CASSLRQGADTEAFF. For the CDR3, the DNA is TGCGCCAGCAGCTTGAGACAGGGGGCGGACACTGAAGCTTTCTTT. V usage is TRBV5-1 and J usage is TRBJ1-1; the match to TRBD1 covers 10 bases. Trimming cost V 1 base and J 3 bases; bases outside gene matches: 3. This CDR3 has 15 amino acids. Per germline, CDR1 SGHRS and CDR2 YFSETQ.

V and J are TRBV7-9 and TRBJ1-6; no clear D. Looked up from germline, CDR1 is SEHNR and CDR2 is FQNEAQ (reference sequence). Between the trimmed V and J ends, which lost 3 bases and 8 bases, there was a span of 11 bases. The CDR3 is made up of 14 amino acids. For the CDR3, the DNA is TGTGCCAGCAGCTTTGAAAGGTTGCATTCACCCCTCCACTTT. The encoded protein is CASSFERLHSPLHF. Complete variable domain (other parts from reference TRBV7-9 and TRBJ1-6): DTGVSQNPRHKITKRGQNVTFRCDPISEHNRLYWYRQTLGQGPEFLTYFQNEAQLEKSRLLSDRFSAERPKGSFSTLEIQRTEQGDSAMYLCASSFERLHSPLHFGNGTRLTVT.

The rearrangement joins TRBV12-3 or TRBV12-4 to TRBJ1-1, with 7 bases that match TRBD1. The V and J ends lost 5 bases and 1 base, in that order; junction bases with no gene match: 10. The CDR3 sequence is 16 residues long. The CDR3 here is CASSPTPGQRNTEAFF. Written as DNA, the CDR3 is TGTGCCAGCAGTCCGACTCCGGGACAGAGGAACACTGAAGCTTTCTTT.

This clonotype came up many times. V is TRBV9 and J is TRBJ1-1; tentative D call: TRBD1 (5 bases). Germline V gene lookup returns CDR1 SGDLS and CDR2 YYNGEE. The CDR3 covers 13 residues. V was trimmed by 3 bases and J by 3 bases, leaving 9 bases between them. CDR3 sequence reads: CASSEDTYTEAFF. The CDR3 nucleotides read TGTGCCAGCAGCGAGGACACTTACACTGAAGCTTTCTTT.

This clonotype showed up many times. The chain uses TRBV5-1 and TRBJ2-1; unclear D gene. The CDR3 totals 15 residues. V gave up 1 base and J gave up 2 bases, with 10 bases separating them. In germline, CDR1 is SGHRS, CDR2 YFSETQ. The CDR3 spells CASSLLGPAYNEQFF. The DNA of the CDR3 is TGCGCCAGCAGCTTGCTTGGGCCAGCCTACAATGAGCAGTTCTTC.

This clonotype was counted at least ten times. The chain links TRBV11-2 to TRBJ2-1; D is possibly TRBD2 (6 bases). Germline CDR1 reads SGHAT; CDR2 reads FQNNGV. V lost 5 bases to trimming and J lost 9 bases, with 11 bases between them. The CDR3 length is 12 residues. The DNA for the CDR3 is TGTGCCAGCAGCCGACTAGTATCTGAGCAGTTCTTC. Translating gives CASSRLVSEQFF.

At least ten counts were recorded for this clonotype. The chain is built from TRBV27 and TRBJ2-2; 9 bases are shared with TRBD1. The length of the CDR3 is 15 residues. V lost 6 bases and J lost 2; bases outside the gene matches: 4. Per germline, CDR1 MNHEY and CDR2 SMNVEV (reference sequence). The CDR3 here is CASSWTGENTGELFF. DNA of the CDR3: TGTGCCAGCAGCTGGACAGGGGAAAACACCGGGGAGCTGTTTTTT.

This clonotype was picked up many times. Here the CDR3 DNA reads TGTGCCAGCAGCGTTGAGGGACAGACGAACTATGGCTACACCTTC. Protein sequence: CASSVEGQTNYGYTF. The chain combines TRBV7-3 with TRBJ1-2, with 7 nucleotides matching TRBD1. This CDR3 region has 15 residues. V gave up 5 bases and J gave up 2 bases; unmatched junction bases: 8. The germline V gene encodes CDR1 SGHTA and CDR2 FQGTGA.

The chain uses TRBV12-3 or TRBV12-4 and TRBJ2-5; D uncertain. There are 11 residues in the CDR3. Trimming took 6 bases from V and 4 from J, leaving 6 bases between them. CDR3 in amino acids: CASRVTETQYF. CDR3 nucleotide sequence: TGTGCCAGCAGAGTTACAGAGACCCAGTACTTC.

This chain joins TRBV20-1 and TRBJ2-7; D gene ambiguous. Germline loops: CDR1 DFQATT, CDR2 SNEGSKA (reference sequence). Deletions cut 0 bases from V and 0 bases from J, with 15 bases between. This CDR3 spans 16 amino acids. Here the CDR3 DNA reads TGCAGTGCTAGAGATTCCGGCGGACCTAGCTCCTACGAGCAGTACTTC. Translated, it gives CSARDSGGPSSYEQYF.

This clonotype appeared a few times. The V call is TRBV7-8, the J call TRBJ2-5; D unresolved. The germline gives CDR1 SGHVS, CDR2 FQNEAQ. V lost 4 bases, J lost 5 bases, and 14 bases lay in between. CDR3 size: 14 residues. The CDR3 DNA follows: TGTGCCAGCAGCTCGTCAGTCAGTACGGAGACCCAGTACTTC. Amino acid sequence: CASSSSVSTETQYF.

This clonotype was counted only a few times. This chain joins TRBV12-3 or TRBV12-4 and TRBJ1-4, with unresolved D. The CDR3 loop spans 14 amino acids. Trimming left V 3 bases short and J 5 bases short, with 10 bases between. CDR3 in DNA: TGTGCCAGCAGTTTTATGCAAGGGAATGAAAAACTGTTTTTT. As protein: CASSFMQGNEKLFF.

The table lists this clonotype with many counts. An end of the junction does not agree with germline; a read error may underlie this. This chain links TRBV12-3 or TRBV12-4 with TRBJ2-1, with D possibly TRBD1 on 6 matching bases. The CDR3 length is 11 residues. The CDR3, as DNA: TGTGCCAGCAGTACCAACAGGGACACAGAATTC. This translates into CASSTNRDTEF.

This clonotype was detected ten times or more. V gene TRBV7-9 combines with J gene TRBJ2-5, with D perhaps TRBD2 (5 bases). Germline CDR1 and CDR2: SEHNR and FQNEAQ (reference sequence). This CDR3 spans 12 amino acids. V lost 3 bases, J lost 6 bases, and 8 bases lay in between. CDR3 residues: CASSLAGKTQYF. DNA for the CDR3: TGTGCCAGCAGCTTGGCCGGGAAGACCCAGTACTTC. The variable domain in full, completed from reference TRBV7-9 and TRBJ2-5, reads DTGVSQNPRHKITKRGQNVTFRCDPISEHNRLYWYRQTLGQGPEFLTYFQNEAQLEKSRLLSDRFSAERPKGSFSTLEIQRTEQGDSAMYLCASSLAGKTQYFGPGTRLLVL.

The chain is built from TRBV20-1 and TRBJ2-4; D remains ambiguous. Germline assignment: CDR1 DFQATT and CDR2 SNEGSKA (reference sequence). Trimming took off 5 bases at V and 1 base at J, with 9 bases between the two ends. CDR3 length: 13 amino acids. The CDR3 is CSAPMGAKNIQYF. CDR3 DNA sequence: TGCAGTGCTCCGATGGGGGCCAAAAACATTCAGTACTTC.

This clonotype was counted a few times. This chain connects TRBV4-3 to TRBJ2-3, with 11 bases identical to TRBD2. This CDR3 spans 20 amino acids. Germline V gene sequence: CDR1 LGHNA, CDR2 YSLEER. The trim removed 0 bases at V and 2 bases at J, leaving 13 bases unmatched. The CDR3 bases are TGCGCCAGCAGCCAAGATGGTATGGTAGCGGGGGGGACTTACACAGATACGCAGTATTTT. This sequence encodes CASSQDGMVAGGTYTDTQYF.